The next 23 T cell receptor beta chains were all read from a single sample in a study of Ad26.COV2.S vaccination and SARS-CoV-2 variants. TCRdb's copy holds only in-frame clones and misses some; the assay was immunoSEQ multiplex PCR. The table records 300,000 to 400,000 clones, around 90% of them present only once. Treatment in this sample: roughly 20 received Ad26.COV2.S at low or high dose, single or two shots; a few received placebo; per-sample allocation not given. At day 63 after the first vaccine or placebo injection, samples were drawn. The sample consisted of peripheral blood, taken in a trial of Ad26.COV2.S vaccine versus placebo. Receptor source: a person aged 18-60 years who received the Ad26.COV2.S COVID-19 vaccine or a placebo.

This chain connects TRBV5-4 to TRBJ1-5; 12 bases fit TRBD1. This CDR3 has 19 residues. V trimming: 2 bases; J trimming: 1 base; junction bases outside the gene matches: 10. Per germline, CDR1 SGHNT and CDR2 YYREEE (reference sequence). DNA of the CDR3: TGTGCCAGCAGCTTTCGATACGGGACAGGGGGCGGAAGCAATCAGCCCCAGCATTTT. It yields the protein CASSFRYGTGGGSNQPQHF.

The chain links TRBV29-1 to TRBJ2-3; 7 nucleotides match TRBD1. Germline V gene data show CDR1 as SQVTM and CDR2 as ANQGSEA. The trim removed 4 bases at V and 0 bases at J, leaving 7 bases unmatched. The CDR3 is 15 amino acids. The DNA for the CDR3 is TGCAGCGTTGCGTTGACAGGGCTGAGCACAGATACGCAGTATTTT. Its protein is CSVALTGLSTDTQYF.

The V call is TRBV19, the J call TRBJ1-1; possibly TRBD1 for D (5 bases). V gave up 2 bases and J gave up 4 bases, with 8 bases separating them. The germline CDR1 and CDR2 sequences are LNHDA and SQIVND (reference sequence). This CDR3 is 13 amino acids long. The CDR3 loop reads CASSIYGGTEAFF. CDR3 sequence (DNA): TGTGCCAGTAGTATATATGGGGGCACTGAAGCTTTCTTT.

The chain carries TRBV7-3 and TRBJ1-5, with TRBD1 matching 7 bases. In germline, CDR1 is SGHTA, CDR2 FQGTGA. Trimming took 1 base from V and 7 from J; bases not matched to a gene: 1. CDR3 size: 13 residues. The CDR3 region has the DNA TGTGCCAGCAGCTTAAGACAGGGACAGCCCCAGCATTTT. Protein sequence: CASSLRQGQPQHF.

The chain has TRBV4-3 and TRBJ1-5, with TRBD1 matching over 8 bases. From germline, CDR1 is LGHNA and CDR2 YSLEER. V was clipped by 0 bases and J by 6 bases; unmatched bases: 7. The CDR3 covers 16 residues. CDR3 amino acids: CASSQDPPGGVQPQHF. The CDR3 bases are TGCGCCAGCAGCCAAGATCCACCAGGGGGCGTTCAGCCCCAGCATTTT.

The chain carries TRBV27 and TRBJ2-5; D remains ambiguous. Trimming shortened V by 6 bases and J by 3 bases, and 11 bases separated the two germline ends. The CDR3 length is 13 residues. Germline values: CDR1 MNHEY, CDR2 SMNVEV (reference sequence). The CDR3 protein is CASRSWAKETQYF. In DNA form, the CDR3 reads TGTGCCAGCAGGTCGTGGGCGAAAGAGACCCAGTACTTC.

V is TRBV7-9 and J is TRBJ1-1; D remains unclear. Germline lookup yields CDR1 SEHNR and CDR2 FQNEAQ (reference sequence). Trimming took off 2 bases at V and 1 base at J, with 11 bases between the two ends. The CDR3 consists of 15 residues. This chain's CDR3 is CASSLRISENTEAFF. CDR3 bases: TGTGCCAGCAGCTTACGGATTTCTGAGAACACTGAAGCTTTCTTT.

The rearrangement uses TRBV7-2 and TRBJ1-2; TRBD1 matches 7 bases. Losses at the gene ends were 5 bases for V and 7 bases for J; bases not matched to a gene: 10. This CDR3 contains 14 residues. Germline-derived CDR1 and CDR2 are SGHTA and FQGNSA. CDR3 protein: CASSPLSGGGGYTF. DNA of the CDR3: TGTGCCAGCAGCCCCCTCTCAGGGGGTGGTGGCTACACCTTC.

The gene calls are TRBV29-1 and TRBJ1-3; D not resolved. CDR3 length: 12 amino acids. Trimming shortened V by 3 bases and J by 4 bases, and 7 bases separated the two germline ends. Per the germline V gene, CDR1 is SQVTM and CDR2 is ANQGSEA. CDR3 loop: CSVDSPGNTIYF. CDR3 in DNA: TGCAGCGTTGACAGCCCAGGAAACACCATATATTTT.

The gene calls are TRBV13 and TRBJ1-6; 8 nucleotides match TRBD1. Germline assignment: CDR1 PRHDT and CDR2 FYEKMQ (reference sequence). This CDR3 has 16 amino acids. J was trimmed by 8 bases and V by 5 bases; bases with no gene match: 11. The CDR3 loop reads CASSLWTGLKDSPLHF. CDR3 sequence (DNA): TGTGCCAGCAGCCTTTGGACAGGGTTAAAAGATTCACCCCTCCACTTT.

A remark on this clone: Different DNA sequences within this sample yield the same CDR3. The gene calls are TRBV6-5 and TRBJ1-1; TRBD1 aligns across 7 bases. The germline V gene has CDR1 MNHEY and CDR2 SVGAGI. This CDR3 comprises 14 residues. V shed 6 bases, J shed 0 bases, and the junction held 4 bases outside the gene matches. CDR3 loop: CASSRQGMNTEAFF. The CDR3, as DNA: TGTGCCAGCAGCCGACAGGGAATGAACACTGAAGCTTTCTTT.

This sequence joins TRBV19 and TRBJ1-2; no clear D. CDR3 length: 11 amino acids. The V end lost 8 bases, the J end lost 8 bases, and 12 bases lay between the germline ends. Looked up from germline, CDR1 is LNHDA and CDR2 is SQIVND (reference sequence). CDR3 in DNA: TGTGCCAGTTTGTACGGCGAAGGCTACACCTTC. Its protein is CASLYGEGYTF.

The chain recombines TRBV5-1 with TRBJ1-1, with TRBD1 matching over 7 bases. V dropped 0 bases and J dropped 1; count of bases not matched to a gene: 6. This CDR3 spans 16 amino acids. CDR1 SGHRS and CDR2 YFSETQ come from the germline V gene. DNA of the CDR3: TGCGCCAGCAGCTTGGTTTGGGGACAGAGGAACACTGAAGCTTTCTTT. This sequence encodes CASSLVWGQRNTEAFF.

This chain's CDR3 is CASTIQGARTEAFF. The CDR3 DNA is TGTGCCAGTACCATACAGGGGGCGAGGACTGAAGCTTTCTTT. This chain uses TRBV19 with TRBJ1-1, with 9 bases identical to TRBD1. Losses at the gene ends were 7 bases for V and 5 bases for J; bases not matched to a gene: 8. The CDR3 totals 14 residues. Germline CDR1 and CDR2: LNHDA and SQIVND (reference sequence).

The chain couples TRBV9 to TRBJ2-1; D ambiguous. CDR1 is SGDLS and CDR2 is YYNGEE in the germline V gene. The CDR3 length is 15 residues. Trimming removed 3 bases at V and 0 bases at J, with 10 bases between. CDR3 sequence reads: CASSARGISYNEQFF. CDR3 nucleotide sequence: TGTGCCAGCAGCGCACGTGGGATCTCCTACAATGAGCAGTTCTTC.

This clone was detected a few times. This sequence joins TRBV5-6 and TRBJ1-1, with D hard to call. With 4 bases removed from V and 3 bases from J, the gap between germline ends came to 10 bases. The length of the CDR3 is 13 residues. Germline-derived CDR1 and CDR2 are SGHDT and YYEEEE. In nucleotides, the CDR3 is TGTGCCAGCAGCCCCGGACCCGACACTGAAGCTTTCTTT. Its translation is CASSPGPDTEAFF.

V usage is TRBV29-1 and J usage is TRBJ1-2; no firm D call. Trimming stripped 4 bases from V and 8 bases from J, with 11 bases between. Germline V lookup: CDR1 SQVTM, CDR2 ANQGSEA. This CDR3 has 11 amino acids. The CDR3 sequence: CSVGSTWGYTF. The CDR3 coding sequence is TGCAGCGTTGGAAGCACCTGGGGCTACACCTTC. The complete variable domain, with remaining parts taken from reference TRBV29-1 and TRBJ1-2, reads SAVISQKPSRDICQRGTSLTIQCQVDSQVTMMFWYRQQPGQSLTLIATANQGSEATYESGFVIDKFPISRPNLTFSTLTVSNMSPEDSSIYLCSVGSTWGYTFGSGTRLTVV.

The chain combines TRBV18 with TRBJ1-5, with 7 positions matching TRBD1. Germline CDR1 is KGHSH and CDR2 is LQKENI. The CDR3 covers 14 residues. The junction had 1 base not matched to a gene; V was cut back by 5 bases and J by 0 bases. The DNA for the CDR3 is TGTGCCAGCTCAGGGACAGATAGCAATCAGCCCCAGCATTTT. It translates to CASSGTDSNQPQHF.

The genes are TRBV10-3 and TRBJ1-1; a weak D match, TRBD1 (5 bases). CDR1 and CDR2 (germline): ENHRY, SYGVKD. The germline V and J ends were trimmed by 6 bases and 1 base, with 12 bases remaining between them. This CDR3 spans 14 amino acids. DNA for the CDR3: TGTGCCATCAGCCGTTTGGGGGAGAACACTGAAGCTTTCTTT. Translating it yields CAISRLGENTEAFF.

This clone was found a few times. This chain links TRBV27 with TRBJ1-1, with 11 bases identical to TRBD1. Unmatched junction bases numbered 0, after V lost 2 bases and J lost 1 base. Germline CDR1 reads MNHEY; CDR2 reads SMNVEV (reference sequence). The CDR3 is made up of 15 amino acids. CDR3 protein: CASSLGTGGNTEAFF. Written as DNA, the CDR3 is TGTGCCAGCAGTTTAGGGACAGGGGGGAACACTGAAGCTTTCTTT.

The CDR3 spells CAWSVGVGERQYV. CDR3 coding DNA: TGTGCCTGGAGTGTAGGGGTGGGGGAAAGGCAGTACGTC. This sequence joins TRBV30 and TRBJ2-7; D may be TRBD1 or TRBD2 (5 bases each). Germline V lookup: CDR1 GTSNPN, CDR2 SVGIG (reference sequence). Trimming removed 0 bases from V and 9 bases from J, with 15 bases in between. The CDR3 extends over 13 amino acids.

The chain has TRBV10-3 and TRBJ1-2; D perhaps matches TRBD1 (6 bases). Germline-derived CDR1 and CDR2 are ENHRY and SYGVKD. The ends were cut back, 6 bases at V and 7 bases at J, with 18 bases in the middle. The CDR3 contains 14 residues. The CDR3 DNA follows: TGTGCCATCAGAACGGGGGGGGCGCCAGGTGGCTACACCTTC. Encoded protein: CAIRTGGAPGGYTF.

This chain links TRBV12-3 or TRBV12-4 with TRBJ1-5; possible D gene TRBD1, 5 bases. This CDR3 spans 13 amino acids. The V end was cut by 6 bases, the J end by 4 bases, with 10 bases between. As DNA, the CDR3 is TGTGCCAGCAGCCAGACAGTTAATCAGCCCCAGCATTTT. Residues: CASSQTVNQPQHF.